Below, 8 T cell receptor beta chains from the same sample are listed, as sequenced in a study of blood T cell repertoires in COVID-19. Data came from immunoSEQ multiplex PCR; TCRdb stores just in-frame clones and leaves some out. Of about 200,000 clones listed, around 94% are singletons. Sequenced sample: peripheral blood. The source is a man in his thirties or forties with COVID-19, enrolled during active disease.

This rearrangement joins TRBV4-1 to TRBJ1-2, with D maybe TRBD1 (6 bases). Germline V gene data show CDR1 as MGHRA and CDR2 as YSYEKL. This CDR3 comprises 18 residues. The V gene lost 3 bases and the J gene lost 5 bases, with 25 bases spanning the gap. The CDR3 sequence: CASSQPRDTILRPYGYTF. The CDR3 region has the DNA TGCGCCAGCAGCCAGCCCCGGGACACAATCTTAAGGCCATATGGCTACACCTTC.

This chain joins TRBV7-9 and TRBJ1-1; TRBD1 might be the D (6 bases). V lost 4 bases and J 5 bases, leaving 17 bases between the germline ends. The CDR3 covers 15 residues. Germline V gives CDR1 SEHNR, CDR2 FQNEAQ (reference sequence). The DNA of the CDR3 is TGTGCCAGCAGCTCCGGACAGAGTGGAGGTACTGAAGCTTTCTTT. Encoded protein: CASSSGQSGGTEAFF.

The J gene is TRBJ1-2, the V gene TRBV18; 8 nucleotides line up with TRBD1. The CDR3 has 17 amino acids. CDR1 and CDR2 (germline): KGHSH, LQKENI. Trimming took 4 bases from V and 1 from J; bases not matched to a gene: 11. The CDR3 loop is CASSLEDRDFLNYGYTF. The CDR3 coding sequence is TGTGCCAGCTCACTAGAGGACAGGGATTTTCTTAACTATGGCTACACCTTC.

The DNA for the CDR3 is TGCGCCAGCAGCTACGGGGGGACAGGAGACACCGGGGAGCTGTTTTTT. The encoded protein is CASSYGGTGDTGELFF. The rearrangement links TRBV5-1 to TRBJ2-2; D perhaps matches TRBD1 (8 bases). V lost 3 bases and J lost 3, with 15 bases in between. CDR3 length: 16 residues. CDR1 is SGHRS and CDR2 is YFSETQ in the germline V gene.

J is TRBJ1-5 and V is TRBV5-6, with 7 bases aligning to TRBD1. CDR1 and CDR2 from the germline V gene are SGHDT and YYEEEE. This CDR3 is built from 17 residues. Germline trimming cut 4 bases from V and 2 bases from J; bases unmatched to any gene: 12. The CDR3 DNA is TGTGCCAGCAGCCCTTCGACAGGGCCCCCAGGCAATCAGCCCCAGCATTTT. This codes for CASSPSTGPPGNQPQHF.

The V call is TRBV5-1, the J call TRBJ2-3; D not resolved. With 4 bases removed from V and 6 bases from J, the gap between germline ends came to 9 bases. The CDR3 consists of 12 residues. In germline, CDR1 is SGHRS, CDR2 YFSETQ. In nucleotides, the CDR3 is TGCGCCAGCAGCGAGGATCTGGATACGCAGTATTTT. It encodes CASSEDLDTQYF.

The rearrangement joins TRBV19 to TRBJ2-5; D perhaps matches TRBD2 (5 bases). Germline V gene lookup returns CDR1 LNHDA and CDR2 SQIVND (reference sequence). The CDR3 runs to 15 residues. Trimming pared 0 bases from V and 1 base from J, leaving 9 bases between. The CDR3 protein is CASSIDSAVQETQYF. The CDR3 bases are TGTGCCAGTAGTATAGATAGCGCAGTCCAAGAGACCCAGTACTTC. The variable domain in full, completed from reference TRBV19 and TRBJ2-5, reads DGGITQSPKYLFRKEGQNVTLSCEQNLNHDAMYWYRQDPGQGLRLIYYSQIVNDFQKGDIAEGYSVSREKKESFPLTVTSAQKNPTAFYLCASSIDSAVQETQYFGPGTRLLVL.

This clone was detected once. The chain carries TRBV19 and TRBJ1-6; D ambiguous. Germline V lookup: CDR1 LNHDA, CDR2 SQIVND (reference sequence). This CDR3 contains 14 residues. The germline V and J ends were trimmed by 3 bases and 9 bases, with 12 bases remaining between them. This CDR3 is CASSISGKSSPLHF. The CDR3 DNA follows: TGTGCCAGTAGTATTTCGGGTAAATCTTCACCCCTCCACTTT.